Below, one TCR beta chain is given with its context. This clonotype appeared a few times. The antigen it recognizes is unknown. Base qualities are not recorded, but no much larger clone differs from it by a single base. Including cysteine and phenylalanine, the CDR3 has 14 amino acids. CDR3 DNA is the only sequence kept; it has 42 bases, read in frame from the first base. Via the germline V gene, CDR1 is SQVTM and CDR2 ANQGSEA. V is cut back by 5 bases and J by 6 bases, with 10 bases in the junction unmatched. The TCR beta CDR3 regions were amplified from the RNA transcripts. The first round of RT-PCR for the TCR CDR3 was performed with the HTBI primer set and the Qiagen OneStep RT-PCR kit. Libraries were constructed in a second round of multiplex PCR, after which size selection and purification were carried out. Libraries were sequenced paired-end with 100 bp reads on an Illumina HiSeq2000. Per the source publication's procedure: Raw data were processed with SOAPnuke, discarding reads with adapters, uncalled bases, mean Phred below 15, or no exact constant-primer or identifier match. High-quality paired reads were merged using COPE v1.2.5, and each unique nucleotide sequence was defined as a clonotype. Clonotypes were aligned to IMGT TRBV, TRBD and TRBJ reference segments using MiTCR v1.1. Analysis was restricted to V-J combinations with a frequency above 0.0001, which covered just over 98% of repertoires. The TCS score was defined as the ratio of F50 (clonal expansion) to E x V (chaos), calculated using BLOSUM62-based TCRdist between CDR3 peptides within each V-J. Welch's t-statistics and random forest reduced around 520 V-J features to about 12, which were used in a naive Bayes classifier (R e1071). TCRdb reran the public reads through fastp at Q25 and MiXCR, keeping productive beta chains. Each CDR3 protein gets just one entry, which takes the most common genes and DNA from the rows behind it. The V and J calls were not made by the authors but by TCRdb's processing. Counted in this sample were more than 600,000 distinct CDR3 sequences; less than 20% of them appeared once. The ten largest clones represent around 8.1% of the sample.

The record originates from a study of T cells in Graves' hyperthyroidism and ophthalmopathy (dated by TCRdb to about 2019). Study-level background: Peripheral blood was sampled at the time of initial diagnosis, prior to any treatment. TCR V-J signatures able to tell the groups apart were searched for in a discovery cohort of 90 to 100 patients, of whom around 43 had Graves' ophthalmopathy and roughly 59 had stable Graves' hyperthyroidism. Prospective prediction of ophthalmopathy was tested in an independent validation cohort of some 20 hyperthyroidism patients and approximately 17 patients who later progressed to ophthalmopathy. The approximately 98 discovery patients were randomly divided into training and test sets at a 7:3 ratio. In more than 5 Graves' hyperthyroidism patients, the study also compared T-cell repertoires from thyroid tissue with T-cell repertoires from blood. Once sampling was done, hyperthyroidism patients were given methimazole at a starting dose of 30 mg daily, whereas ophthalmopathy patients were given high-dose intravenous methylprednisolone. The paper describes TCR Vbeta CDR3 sequencing of 120 to 150 peripheral blood samples, made up of 40 to 45 ophthalmopathy patients, approximately 76 hyperthyroidism patients and 17 progressor patients.

Broad study findings and their caveats: During validation, the model predicted progression to ophthalmopathy a median of around six months ahead of onset, with almost 71% sensitivity and under 85% specificity. Most expanded thyroid clonotypes (frequency above 0.001) were also detected in blood, suggesting blood repertoires may reflect thyroid immune responses. In cross-validation, a model built on a 13 V-J signature told ophthalmopathy apart from stable hyperthyroidism with approximately 90% sensitivity and roughly 81% specificity, and in testing the same model reached 80%/75%. No statistical method was used to fix the sample size in advance, and group allocation was not hidden from the investigators.

A patient counted as having stable Graves' hyperthyroidism if no progression to ophthalmopathy occurred over 18 months of follow-up. Hyperthyroidism patients were newly diagnosed, with disease duration under 2 months, and aged 18 to 65 years. Exclusion was applied to patients with uncontrolled infections, other autoimmune diseases, pregnancy or lactation. Clinical symptoms, serum thyroxine and TRAb, thyroid ultrasound, and orbital computed tomography formed the basis for the diagnoses. Ficoll-Paque density gradient centrifugation was used to isolate PBMCs from approximately 10 ml of fresh peripheral blood. Total RNA was extracted using Trizol reagent, and RNA quality was assessed on an Agilent 2100 Bioanalyzer.

Specimen: blood. The chain couples TRBV29-1 to TRBJ2-1; 7 central bases correspond to TRBD1. The sequence was obtained from a man between 18 and 35 years old with Graves' hyperthyroidism. The bases read TGCAGCGTTCCCATTGGACAGGTGGGCAATGAGCAGTTCTTC. Translated, it reads CSVPIGQVGNEQFF.